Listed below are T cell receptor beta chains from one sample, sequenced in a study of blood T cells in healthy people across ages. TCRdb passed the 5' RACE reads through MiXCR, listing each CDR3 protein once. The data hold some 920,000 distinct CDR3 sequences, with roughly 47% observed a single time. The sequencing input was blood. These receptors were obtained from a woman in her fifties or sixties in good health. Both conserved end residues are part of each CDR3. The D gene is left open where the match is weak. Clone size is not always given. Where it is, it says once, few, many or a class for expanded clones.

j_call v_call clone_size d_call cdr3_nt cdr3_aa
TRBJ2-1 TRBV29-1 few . TGCAGCGTTGGGGCAGGAAGTTGGGCCTACAATGAGCAGTTCTTC CSVGAGSWAYNEQFF
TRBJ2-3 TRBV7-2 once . TGTGCCAGCACACAACACGGGGCGAAGCTAGATACGCAGTATTTT CASTQHGAKLDTQYF
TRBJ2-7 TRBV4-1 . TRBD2 TGCGCCAGCAGATCAGGGACTAGCCAGTACGAGCAGTACTTC CASRSGTSQYEQYF
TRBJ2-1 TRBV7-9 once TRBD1 TGTGCCAGCAGCTTAGGCGGACAGGGTCAGTTCTTC CASSLGGQGQFF
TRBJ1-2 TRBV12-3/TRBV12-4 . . TGTGCCAGCAGTTTCTCAGGGATCTCTAACTATGGCTACACCTTC CASSFSGISNYGYTF
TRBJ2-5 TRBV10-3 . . TGTGCCATCAGTGACCGACCGACACAAGAGACCCAGTACTTC CAISDRPTQETQYF
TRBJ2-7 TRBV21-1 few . TGTGCCAGCAGCCCCCCCGGGACTCCTGGGTACTTC CASSPPGTPGYF
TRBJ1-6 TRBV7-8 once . TGTGCCAGCAGCTTAGGCGTGTCGTGGGGGACGTCCTATAATTCACCCCTCCACTTT CASSLGVSWGTSYNSPLHF
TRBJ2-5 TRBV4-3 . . TGCGCCAGCAGCCAAGAGACCCAACCGGGAGAGACCCAGTACTTC CASSQETQPGETQYF
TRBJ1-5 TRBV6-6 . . TGTGCCAGCAGTTACACGAACCCAGGTACTAGCAATCAGCCCCAGCATTTT CASSYTNPGTSNQPQHF
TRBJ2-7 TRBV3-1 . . TGTGCCAGCGGGGAGCCTCTCACCTACGAGCAGTACTTC CASGEPLTYEQYF
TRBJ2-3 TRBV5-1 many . TGCGCCAGCAGACTTGGGACAGATACGCAGTATTTT CASRLGTDTQYF
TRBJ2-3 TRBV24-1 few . TGTGCCACCAGTGAACCGGCGGGTCACACAGATACGCAGTATTTT CATSEPAGHTDTQYF
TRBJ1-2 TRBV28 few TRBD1 TGTGCCAGCAGTCCCACAGGGGGCTCGTTCTATGGCTACACCTTC CASSPTGGSFYGYTF
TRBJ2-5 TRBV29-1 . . TGCAGCGTTGCATGGAAGGTTGTACAGGGCCGAGAGACCCAGTACTTC CSVAWKVVQGRETQYF
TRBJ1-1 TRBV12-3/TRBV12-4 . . TGTGCCAGCAGCTCACAGGGAGGCGTCGCTGAAGCTTTCTTT CASSSQGGVAEAFF
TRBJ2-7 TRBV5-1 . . TGCGCCAGCAGCGTGAGTAGAACACCTATATACGAGCAGTACTTC CASSVSRTPIYEQYF
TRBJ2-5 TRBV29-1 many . TGCAGCGCCAAGACGGACCAAGAGACCCAGTACTTC CSAKTDQETQYF
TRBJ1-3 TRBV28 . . TGTGCCAGCCTACCGGGACACCGAAACACCATATATTTT CASLPGHRNTIYF
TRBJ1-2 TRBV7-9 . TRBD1 TGTGCCAGCAGCTTAGGGGACAGGGATCTCGATGGCTGCACCTTC CASSLGDRDLDGCTF
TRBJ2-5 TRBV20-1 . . TGCAGTGCTATGTGGAGGGAAGGTGAGCAGTACTTC CSAMWREGEQYF
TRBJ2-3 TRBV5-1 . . TGCGCCAGCAGCATTCCAGGGGCCAGCACAGATACGCAGTATTTT CASSIPGASTDTQYF
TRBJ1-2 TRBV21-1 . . TGTGCCAGCAGCACGAAGGACAGGGGGCTGTATGGCTACACCTTC CASSTKDRGLYGYTF
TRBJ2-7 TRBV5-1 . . TGCGCCAGCAGCTTGGCGGTGGGCAGGTTAAACTACGAGCAGTACTTC CASSLAVGRLNYEQYF
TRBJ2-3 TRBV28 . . TGTGCCAGCAGTTTTAAGGGCCTGATAACAGATACGCAGTATTTT CASSFKGLITDTQYF
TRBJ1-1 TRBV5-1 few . TGCGCCAGCAGCTTGTCTTGGGGAACTGAAGCTTTCTTT CASSLSWGTEAFF
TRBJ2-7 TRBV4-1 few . TGCGCCAGCAGCACCCCACAGGGTACCTACGAGCAGTACTTC CASSTPQGTYEQYF
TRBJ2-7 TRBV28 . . TGTGCCAGCAGTTCCGGAGGACACTCCTACGAGCAGTACTTC CASSSGGHSYEQYF
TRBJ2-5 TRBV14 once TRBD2 TGTGCCAGCAGTGGCAGACTAGCGAGAGGAGAGACCCAGTACTTC CASSGRLARGETQYF
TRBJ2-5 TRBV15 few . TGTGCCACCAGCACAGGAACAGGTCGCCAAGAGACCCAGTACTTC CATSTGTGRQETQYF
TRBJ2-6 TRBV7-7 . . TGTGCCAGCAGCTTAGCTGTTTACTCTGGGGCCAACGTCCTGACTTTC CASSLAVYSGANVLTF
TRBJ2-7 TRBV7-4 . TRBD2 TGTGCCAGCAGCTCGATCTTAGCGGGAGGCGCCTACGAGCAGTACTTC CASSSILAGGAYEQYF
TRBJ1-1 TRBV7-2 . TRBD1 TGTGCCAGCAGCTCTCAGGGGGCCTGGGTGAACACTGAAGCTTTCTTT CASSSQGAWVNTEAFF
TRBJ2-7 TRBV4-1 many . TGCGCCAGCAGCCACCCAGGGCAGTCCTACGAGCAGTACTTC CASSHPGQSYEQYF
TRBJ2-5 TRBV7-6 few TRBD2 TGTGCCAGCAGCCAACCGGGACTAGACCCTAAAGGGACCCAGTACTTC CASSQPGLDPKGTQYF
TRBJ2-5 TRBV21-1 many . TGTGCCAGCAGCGACAGGAAGGAGACCCAGTACTTC CASSDRKETQYF
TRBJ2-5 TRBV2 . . TGTGCCAGCAGTGAAGCCACTCTACCGGAGACCCAGTACTTC CASSEATLPETQYF
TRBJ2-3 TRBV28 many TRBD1 TGTGCCAGCACCCCGGGACAGGGGATTGATACGCAGTATTTT CASTPGQGIDTQYF
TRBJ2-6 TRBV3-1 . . TGTGCCAGCAGCCCGACTTCGACGGCTGGGGCCAACGTCCTGACTTTC CASSPTSTAGANVLTF
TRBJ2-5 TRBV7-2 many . TGTGCCAGCAGCCCAGGACTGATTCAAGAGACCCAGTACTTC CASSPGLIQETQYF
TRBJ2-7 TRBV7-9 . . TGTGCCAGCAGTTACAAGGCGCCGGGCTTCACTTACGAGCAGTACTTC CASSYKAPGFTYEQYF
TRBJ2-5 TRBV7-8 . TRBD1 TGTGCCAGCAGCTTTATGAATAGACAGGGGGGGACCCAGTACTTC CASSFMNRQGGTQYF
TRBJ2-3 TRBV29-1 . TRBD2 TGCAGCGTTGGACTAGCGGGCCCCACAGATACGCAGTATTTT CSVGLAGPTDTQYF